The text below deals with one TCR beta chain. Its matching antigen is unknown. Indicated treatment: roughly 19 received Ad26.COV2.S at low or high dose, single or two shots; 5 received placebo; per-sample allocation not given. Repertoires come from day 63 after the first vaccine or placebo injection. Clones were sequenced by immunoSEQ multiplex PCR, and TCRdb holds only the in-frame ones, with some missing. Altogether 400,000 to 450,000 clones are present, 80% to 95% being singletons, with the ten largest covering 12%. The data are from a study of Ad26.COV2.S vaccination and SARS-CoV-2 variants. As for the study in general: The Ad26.COV2.S arm of the COV1001 trial was where the donor was placed.

The germline gives CDR1 SEHNR, CDR2 FQNEAQ (reference sequence). The J segment lost 2 bases and the V segment lost 5 bases, leaving 9 bases of the junction unmatched. CDR3 length: 15 residues. Regarding the study as a whole: Possible underestimation of total T cell responses by the TCR breadth and depth analyses was noted. Vaccine recipients surpassed placebo recipients in spike-specific TCR breadth. Non-spike TCR breadth was similar in vaccine and placebo recipients.

The chain has TRBV7-9 and TRBJ2-7, with 7 bases identical to TRBD1. The specimen was peripheral blood, collected in a trial of Ad26.COV2.S vaccine versus placebo. This receptor was taken from a person between 18 and 65 years old who received the Ad26.COV2.S COVID-19 vaccine or a placebo. Written as DNA, the CDR3 is TGTGCCAGCAGCCCAGGGGGACAGTCCCCCTACGAGCAGTACTTC. This translates into CASSPGGQSPYEQYF.